Listed below are T cell receptor beta chains from one sample, sequenced in a study of shared clonotypes between healthy human individuals. Clones were sequenced by immunoSEQ multiplex PCR, and TCRdb holds only the in-frame ones, with some missing. The sample yields around 2.5 million clones, 93% seen once. Sequences were obtained from naive CD4+ T cells from PBMCs. Receptor source: a man younger than 35 in good health. Some clones in this sample may be carry-over from other donors' samples. Both conserved end residues are part of each CDR3. A D gene is named only where the DNA matches it firmly. Size values are once, few and many counts, or a class for expanded clones, and some rows have none.

DNA	CDR3	size	D	J	V
TGCGCCAGCAGCTTGGACGGGACTAGCGTCTACAATGAGCAGTTCTTC	CASSLDGTSVYNEQFF	few	TRBD2	TRBJ2-1	TRBV5-1
TGTGCCAGTAGTACCTGGGACAGGGATCTGAATACGCAGTATTTT	CASSTWDRDLNTQYF	.	TRBD1	TRBJ2-3	TRBV19
TGTGCCTGGACGTCGGCCCGATGGGGCTCCACCGGGGAGCTGTTTTTT	CAWTSARWGSTGELFF	.	.	TRBJ2-2	TRBV30
TGTGCCAGTAGTATAGTGATGGGAGGCCCCGAGCAGTACTTC	CASSIVMGGPEQYF	.	.	TRBJ2-7	TRBV19
TGTGCCAGCAGCCTGGACAGGGGGCTCTACGAGCAGTACTTC	CASSLDRGLYEQYF	.	TRBD1	TRBJ2-7	TRBV5-6
TGTGCCAGCAGCTTAGTAGGGACAGGGGCTCCCTATGGCTACACCTTC	CASSLVGTGAPYGYTF	.	TRBD1	TRBJ1-2	TRBV7-9
TGCGCCAGCAGCCAACAGGGGGCTGGGGATACGCAGTATTTT	CASSQQGAGDTQYF	.	TRBD1	TRBJ2-3	TRBV5-1
TGCGCCAGCCGGGGGGGTAGCACAGATACGCAGTATTTT	CASRGGSTDTQYF	.	TRBD2	TRBJ2-3	TRBV5-1
TGTGCCAGCAGTGAATTGTCAGGCTGGACTGGAAACACCATATATTTT	CASSELSGWTGNTIYF	.	.	TRBJ1-3	TRBV2
TGCGCCAGCAGCCGCCCGGGGGGGGATGGCTACACCTTC	CASSRPGGDGYTF	.	.	TRBJ1-2	TRBV4-1
TGCGCCAGCTCGTTAGACAACTCCTACAATGAGCAGTTCTTC	CASSLDNSYNEQFF	.	.	TRBJ2-1	TRBV5-1
TGTGCCAGCAGTGAGAGCGGGAGCAGTCCGTTCTTC	CASSESGSSPFF	.	TRBD2	TRBJ2-1	TRBV6-5
TGTGCCAGCAGCTCCAAACACAGGGGTGGCGGTCAGCCCCAGCATTTT	CASSSKHRGGGQPQHF	.	TRBD1	TRBJ1-5	TRBV5-6
TGCAGTGGGGGAGGTGGAGAGACCCAGTACTTC	CSGGGGETQYF	.	.	TRBJ2-5	TRBV20-1
TGTGCCAGCAGCCCGACAGGGACGGAGACCCAGTACTTC	CASSPTGTETQYF	few	TRBD1	TRBJ2-5	TRBV7-7
TGCGCCAGCAGCTTGGGGCCGGCTGGGGCCAACGTCCTGACTTTC	CASSLGPAGANVLTF	.	.	TRBJ2-6	TRBV5-1
TGCGCCAGCAGCTTGGTCGGACAGAACCCTTACGAGCAGTACTTC	CASSLVGQNPYEQYF	.	.	TRBJ2-7	TRBV5-1
TGTGCCAGCAGCTTAGATTGGAGACTAGCGCTTCATGAGCAGTTCTTC	CASSLDWRLALHEQFF	.	TRBD2	TRBJ2-1	TRBV11-3
TGTGCCAGTAGTACCCCACCTAGGGCGGGAGGTAGAAATGAGCAGTTCTTC	CASSTPPRAGGRNEQFF	.	TRBD2	TRBJ2-1	TRBV19
TGTGCCAGCAGTGCAGCCGGGACAAACACCATATATTTT	CASSAAGTNTIYF	.	.	TRBJ1-3	TRBV6-1
TGTGCCAGCAGTGCCGCGGGAGACGGGTACGCTGAGCAGTTCTTC	CASSAAGDGYAEQFF	.	TRBD2	TRBJ2-1	TRBV28
TGTGCCAGCAGCCCCCGTGCAGGCTCCGGGGAGCTGTTTTTT	CASSPRAGSGELFF	.	.	TRBJ2-2	TRBV7-2
TGTGCCAGCAGCGCCGGGACAGGAGTCTCCTACGAGCAGTACTTC	CASSAGTGVSYEQYF	.	TRBD1	TRBJ2-7	TRBV9
TGTGCCAGCAGCTATTCGACAGGGAGTTTTTCGTTCTATGGCTACACCTTC	CASSYSTGSFSFYGYTF	.	TRBD1	TRBJ1-2	TRBV9
TGTGCCAGCAGAAGGGACAGGGGGCGCACAGATACGCAGTATTTT	CASRRDRGRTDTQYF	.	TRBD1	TRBJ2-3	TRBV28
TGTGCCACCGGGACAGACTACGAGCAGTACTTC	CATGTDYEQYF	.	TRBD1	TRBJ2-7	TRBV2
TGTGCCAGCAGCTCCTACTACGAGCAGTACTTC	CASSSYYEQYF	.	.	TRBJ2-7	TRBV7-8
TGCGCCAGCAGCCAAGATGGTTGGCCGCTAGAGGCCAAAAACATTCAGTACTTC	CASSQDGWPLEAKNIQYF	.	.	TRBJ2-4	TRBV4-1
TGTGCCGTCGGGGGGACAGCGCCTGACGAGCAGTACTTC	CAVGGTAPDEQYF	.	.	TRBJ2-7	TRBV28
TGTGCCAGCAGCCCCTGGGGGGGGCCCGGGGAGCTGTTTTTT	CASSPWGGPGELFF	.	.	TRBJ2-2	TRBV28
TGTGCCAGCAGCTTGAGCGCGGGAGGTGGTTACAATGAGCAGTTCTTC	CASSLSAGGGYNEQFF	.	TRBD2	TRBJ2-1	TRBV7-3
TGCGCCAGCAGCCAAGCGGACTGGGGGGGCACAGATACGCAGTATTTT	CASSQADWGGTDTQYF	.	.	TRBJ2-3	TRBV4-1
TGTGCCAGCTCACCACCGGCCATGATGAACACTGAAGCTTTCTTT	CASSPPAMMNTEAFF	.	.	TRBJ1-1	TRBV18
TGTGCCAGTACAACGTGGGACGGATTCATCGGGGAGCTGTTTTTT	CASTTWDGFIGELFF	.	.	TRBJ2-2	TRBV19
TGTGCCAGCACCATACGAGGTAACGGCTACGAGCAGTACTTC	CASTIRGNGYEQYF	.	.	TRBJ2-7	TRBV11-2
TGTGCCAGCAGCTTAGGGGTTCGGGGTACTGAAGCTTTCTTT	CASSLGVRGTEAFF	once	.	TRBJ1-1	TRBV7-9
TGTGCCAGCAGTGAATTGGGCAGGGGGCCGGGCACTGAAGCTTTCTTT	CASSELGRGPGTEAFF	.	TRBD1	TRBJ1-1	TRBV25-1
TGTGCCAGCAGCCCGGGGCTTGCCTTGGGCTACACCTTC	CASSPGLALGYTF	.	.	TRBJ1-2	TRBV5-6
TGTGCCAGCAGCTTGGTGGGGGAGACCCAGTACTTC	CASSLVGETQYF	.	.	TRBJ2-5	TRBV5-4
TGTGCCAGCGGTGGTCAAGGGTACCAGATGGTCAATGAGCAGTTCTTC	CASGGQGYQMVNEQFF	.	.	TRBJ2-1	TRBV7-9
TGTGCCACCCTTAGACTAGCGGGGGGCGCAGATACGCAGTATTTT	CATLRLAGGADTQYF	.	TRBD2	TRBJ2-3	TRBV6-1
TGTGCCAGCAGCCTCGAAGGACCCGCCACGAACTTC	CASSLEGPATNF	once	.	TRBJ2-7	TRBV7-3
TGTGCCAGCAGATCGGAGAAAACAGATACGCAGTATTTT	CASRSEKTDTQYF	.	.	TRBJ2-3	TRBV28
TGTGCCAGCAGGGACGGAGACGAGCAGTACTTC	CASRDGDEQYF	.	.	TRBJ2-7	TRBV28
TGCGCCAGCAGCTTGACGGGCGAGCAGTACTTC	CASSLTGEQYF	.	.	TRBJ2-7	TRBV5-1
TGTGCCAGCAGCCAAGGGGGACTAGCTCGGGATACGCAGTATTTT	CASSQGGLARDTQYF	.	TRBD2	TRBJ2-3	TRBV14
TGCAGCGTTGACTCCAACGGTGGCGGGGAGCTGTTTTTT	CSVDSNGGGELFF	once	.	TRBJ2-2	TRBV29-1
TGTGCCAGCTCACCAAGCCTCCTAAGCTCTGGAAACACCATATATTTT	CASSPSLLSSGNTIYF	few	.	TRBJ1-3	TRBV18
TGTGCCAGCAGCTCCCCCCCGGCTAGCGCGAACACCGGGGAGCTGTTTTTT	CASSSPPASANTGELFF	.	.	TRBJ2-2	TRBV27
TGTGCCAGCAGCGTTCAGGATGGCGTGGGGGGAAACACCATATATTTT	CASSVQDGVGGNTIYF	.	.	TRBJ1-3	TRBV9
TGCGCCAGCAGCCAAGGGGGTAGCGGGAGACGAGATGAGCAGTTCTTC	CASSQGGSGRRDEQFF	.	TRBD2	TRBJ2-1	TRBV4-1
TGTGCCAGCAGCCTCTTAATCACTGAAGCTTTCTTT	CASSLLITEAFF	.	.	TRBJ1-1	TRBV28
TGTGCCAGCAGCTTAACACGTAACTATGGCTACACCTTC	CASSLTRNYGYTF	.	.	TRBJ1-2	TRBV5-5
TGTGCCAGCAGCTCGGGACAGGTGAACACTGAAGCTTTCTTT	CASSSGQVNTEAFF	.	TRBD1	TRBJ1-1	TRBV27
TGCGCCAGCAGCTTGGCCAGAGGCAGGGGAGCAGATACGCAGTATTTT	CASSLARGRGADTQYF	.	.	TRBJ2-3	TRBV5-1
TGTGCCAGCATCACGGATTCCTACAATGAGCAGTTCTTC	CASITDSYNEQFF	.	.	TRBJ2-1	TRBV28
TGTGCCACCAGCAGAGATCACCGGGGCTTGAATACCGGGGAGCTGTTTTTT	CATSRDHRGLNTGELFF	.	.	TRBJ2-2	TRBV15
TGTGCCAGCTATACCCCTACCGCCTACGAGCAGTACTTC	CASYTPTAYEQYF	.	.	TRBJ2-7	TRBV6-5